This entry lists 15 T cell receptor beta chains sequenced from one sample in a study of Graves' ophthalmopathy and Graves' hyperthyroidism. As the template, RNA transcripts were used to amplify TCR beta CDR3 regions. First-round RT-PCR used HTBI primers; second-round multiplex PCR followed. TCRdb passed the multiplex PCR reads through MiXCR, listing each CDR3 protein once. The table includes 35,000 to 50,000 distinct CDR3 sequences, 45% to 55% detected once. The sample consisted of peripheral blood. Receptor source: an adult woman with stable Graves' hyperthyroidism.

The chain links TRBV2 to TRBJ1-5; D possibly corresponds to TRBD1 (5 bases). Per germline, CDR1 SNHLY and CDR2 FYNNEI. V was shortened by 3 bases and J by 7 bases, with 19 bases between the two germline ends. The CDR3 consists of 16 residues. CDR3 in DNA: TGTGCCAGCAGTGAGGGACTAGCGGGAGGACAACAGCCCCAGCATTTT. This codes for CASSEGLAGGQQPQHF.

Many counts were recorded for this clonotype. This rearrangement joins TRBV15 to TRBJ2-2, with 7 bases identical to TRBD2. This CDR3 is 17 amino acids long. The ends lost 0 bases at V and 8 bases at J; junction bases unmatched: 12. Germline CDR1 LNHNV, CDR2 YYDKDF (reference sequence). Here the CDR3 reads CATSRDPGGGGVGELFF. For the CDR3, the DNA is TGTGCCACCAGCAGAGACCCGGGGGGAGGAGGTGTAGGGGAGCTGTTTTTT.

The rearrangement uses TRBV12-3 or TRBV12-4 and TRBJ1-1, with D unresolved. The CDR3 spans 11 residues. The germline V and J ends were trimmed by 11 bases and 1 base, with 8 bases remaining between them. The CDR3 loop reads CAGASNTEAFF. For the CDR3, the DNA is TGTGCCGGTGCATCGAACACTGAAGCTTTCTTT.

The V gene is TRBV7-8, the J gene TRBJ2-2, with 11 bases that match TRBD2. This CDR3 is built from 18 residues. Germline CDR1 and CDR2: SGHVS and FQNEAQ. With V trimmed by 0 bases and J by 0 bases, 3 bases remained unmatched. CDR3 loop: CASSLAGTSGTNTGELFF. The DNA of the CDR3 is TGTGCCAGCAGCTTAGCGGGGACTAGCGGAACGAACACCGGGGAGCTGTTTTTT.

The chain recombines TRBV5-1 with TRBJ2-2; 12 bases agree with TRBD2. Per germline, CDR1 SGHRS and CDR2 YFSETQ. J gave up 6 bases and V 9 bases, and 9 bases lay outside the gene matches. This CDR3 is 15 amino acids long. CDR3: CATRLAGAGSGELFF. The DNA for the CDR3 is TGCGCCACCCGACTAGCGGGAGCCGGGTCCGGGGAGCTGTTTTTT.

Note on this clonotype: A single base separates this from a much larger clone, so it may be a read error. V usage is TRBV29-1 and J usage is TRBJ2-1, with 8 positions matching TRBD1. The CDR3 contains 11 residues. Germline-derived CDR1 and CDR2 are SQVTM and ANQGSEA. CDR3: CSGDRGGEQSF. CDR3 DNA: TGCAGCGGCGACAGGGGAGGTGAGCAGTCCTTC.

This clonotype was observed at least ten times. The chain carries TRBV29-1 and TRBJ2-3; TRBD2 aligns across 7 bases. The CDR3 has 14 residues. Losses at the gene ends were 6 bases for V and 1 base for J; bases not matched to a gene: 7. Germline CDR1 and CDR2: SQVTM and ANQGSEA. The CDR3 sequence is CSVDKRGRTDTQYF. The CDR3 DNA reads TGCAGCGTGGACAAGCGGGGACGCACAGATACGCAGTATTTT.

The chain recombines TRBV29-1 with TRBJ2-5, with D perhaps TRBD2 (6 bases). V lost 5 bases and J lost 5, with 9 bases in between. The CDR3 loop spans 11 amino acids. The germline V gene encodes CDR1 SQVTM and CDR2 ANQGSEA. The CDR3 sequence: CSVSSVETQYF. The DNA for the CDR3 is TGCAGCGTTTCTAGCGTGGAGACCCAGTACTTC.

This clonotype was counted ten times or more. J is TRBJ1-6 and V is TRBV28; the match to TRBD1 covers 7 bases. Losses at the gene ends were 6 bases for V and 5 bases for J; bases not matched to a gene: 10. The CDR3 runs 16 residues. Per germline, CDR1 MDHEN and CDR2 SYDVKM. CDR3 loop: CASSQGGALHNSPLHF. The CDR3 nucleotides are TGTGCCAGCAGCCAGGGGGGAGCCTTGCATAATTCACCCCTCCACTTT.

The chain joins TRBV29-1 to TRBJ2-5; possibly TRBD1 or TRBD2 for D (6 bases each). Germline CDR1 SQVTM, CDR2 ANQGSEA. V lost 5 bases and J 2 bases, leaving 21 bases between the germline ends. The CDR3 spans 16 residues. The CDR3 nucleotides are TGCAGCGTTCTCGTACGGGGGCCCTCTTTTCAAGAGACCCAGTACTTC. It yields the protein CSVLVRGPSFQETQYF.

The sample holds many counts of this clonotype. The V call is TRBV5-6, the J call TRBJ1-5, with D perhaps matching TRBD1 (6 bases). This CDR3 is 14 amino acids long. V was pared by 0 bases and J by 6 bases, with 10 bases between. Germline assignment: CDR1 SGHDT and CDR2 YYEEEE. CDR3 region: CASSLGAGAQPQHF. For the CDR3, the DNA is TGTGCCAGCAGCTTGGGGGCAGGGGCTCAGCCCCAGCATTTT.

For this clonotype: In this CDR3 the conserved last residue, phenylalanine or tryptophan, is missing, so a read error is likely. The chain has TRBV7-9 and TRBJ1-5, with D possibly being TRBD1 (5 bases). The CDR3 totals 14 residues. With 5 bases removed from V and 11 bases from J, the gap between germline ends came to 19 bases. In germline, CDR1 is SEHNR, CDR2 FQNEAQ (reference sequence). The CDR3 region has the DNA TGTGCCAGCAGCCGGGGACTACAAGAAGAGACCCAGCATCTT. Translating it yields CASSRGLQEETQHL.

The chain uses TRBV10-3 and TRBJ2-1; possibly TRBD1 for D (6 bases). V was cut by 0 bases and J by 8 bases, with 11 bases left in between. CDR1 and CDR2 from the germline V gene are ENHRY and SYGVKD. CDR3 length: 14 amino acids. CDR3 nucleotides: TGTGCCATCAGTGAGTCCCAACAGGGCTATGAGCAGTTCTTC. Its translation: CAISESQQGYEQFF.

V gene TRBV7-2 combines with J gene TRBJ1-2; D ambiguous. Trimming took off 3 bases at V and 7 bases at J, with 9 bases between the two ends. Germline CDR1 and CDR2: SGHTA and FQGNSA. This CDR3 region has 12 residues. The CDR3 coding sequence is TGTGCCAGCAGCTTGAGGATATTTGGCTACACCTTC. Translated: CASSLRIFGYTF.

The chain uses TRBV7-9 and TRBJ1-5, with 9 bases lining up with TRBD1. This CDR3 contains 15 residues. Germline assignment: CDR1 SEHNR and CDR2 FQNEAQ (reference sequence). Trimming removed 5 bases from V and 3 bases from J; junction bases left unmatched: 5. CDR3 bases: TGTGCCAGCAGCCAGGGACAGGGCTACAATCAGCCCCAGCATTTT. It yields the protein CASSQGQGYNQPQHF.